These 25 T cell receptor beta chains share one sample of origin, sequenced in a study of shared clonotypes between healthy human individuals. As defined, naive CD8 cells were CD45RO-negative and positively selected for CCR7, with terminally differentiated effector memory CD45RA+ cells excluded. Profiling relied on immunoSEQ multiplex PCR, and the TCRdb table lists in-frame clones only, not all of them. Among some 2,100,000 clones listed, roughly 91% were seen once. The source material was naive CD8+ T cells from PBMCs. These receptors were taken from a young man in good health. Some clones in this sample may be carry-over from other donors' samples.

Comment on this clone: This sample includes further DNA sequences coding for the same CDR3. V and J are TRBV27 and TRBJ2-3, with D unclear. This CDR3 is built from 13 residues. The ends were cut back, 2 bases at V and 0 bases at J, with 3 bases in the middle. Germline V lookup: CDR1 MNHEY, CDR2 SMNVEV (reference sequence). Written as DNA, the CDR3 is TGTGCCAGCAGTTTAATTAGCACAGATACGCAGTATTTT. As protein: CASSLISTDTQYF.

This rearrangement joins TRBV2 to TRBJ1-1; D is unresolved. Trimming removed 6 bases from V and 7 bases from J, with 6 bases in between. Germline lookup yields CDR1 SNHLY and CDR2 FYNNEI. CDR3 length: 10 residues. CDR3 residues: CASRGIEAFF. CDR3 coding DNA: TGTGCCAGCAGGGGTATTGAAGCTTTCTTT.

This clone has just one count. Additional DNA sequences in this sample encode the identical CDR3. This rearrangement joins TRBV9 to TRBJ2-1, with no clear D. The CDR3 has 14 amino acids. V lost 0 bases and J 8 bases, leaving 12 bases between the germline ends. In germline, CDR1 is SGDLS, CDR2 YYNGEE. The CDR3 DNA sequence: TGTGCCAGCAGCGTAGGACCCGGCGGCCATGAGCAGTTCTTC. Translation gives CASSVGPGGHEQFF.

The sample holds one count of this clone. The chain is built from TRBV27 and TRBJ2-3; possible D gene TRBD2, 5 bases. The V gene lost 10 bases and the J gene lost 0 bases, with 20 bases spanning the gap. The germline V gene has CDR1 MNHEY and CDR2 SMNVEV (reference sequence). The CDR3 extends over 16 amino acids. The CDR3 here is CATSLLVPLSTDTQYF. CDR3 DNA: TGTGCCACTTCGCTACTAGTCCCCCTTAGCACAGATACGCAGTATTTT.

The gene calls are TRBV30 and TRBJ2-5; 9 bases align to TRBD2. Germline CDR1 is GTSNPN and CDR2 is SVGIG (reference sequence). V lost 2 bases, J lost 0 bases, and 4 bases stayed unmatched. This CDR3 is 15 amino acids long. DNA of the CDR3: TGTGCCTGGAGTTATAGCGGGAGCAACCAAGAGACCCAGTACTTC. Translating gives CAWSYSGSNQETQYF.

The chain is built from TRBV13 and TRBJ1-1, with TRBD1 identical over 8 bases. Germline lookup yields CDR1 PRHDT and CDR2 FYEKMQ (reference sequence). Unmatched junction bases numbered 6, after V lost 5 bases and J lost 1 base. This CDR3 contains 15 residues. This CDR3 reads CASSGPGTGNTEAFF. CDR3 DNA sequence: TGTGCCAGCAGCGGACCCGGGACAGGGAACACTGAAGCTTTCTTT.

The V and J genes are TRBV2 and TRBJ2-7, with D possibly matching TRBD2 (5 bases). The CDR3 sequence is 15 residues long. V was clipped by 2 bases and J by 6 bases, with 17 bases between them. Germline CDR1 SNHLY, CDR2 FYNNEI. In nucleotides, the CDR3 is TGTGCCAGCAGTGAATTCGGGGAAAGGACTGTCGAGCAGTACTTC. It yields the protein CASSEFGERTVEQYF.

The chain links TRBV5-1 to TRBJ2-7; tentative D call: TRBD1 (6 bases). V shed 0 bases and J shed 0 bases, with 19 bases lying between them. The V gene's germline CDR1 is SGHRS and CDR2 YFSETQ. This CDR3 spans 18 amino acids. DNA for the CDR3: TGCGCCAGCAGCTTGGGACTGAGCAGGGGAGAGAACTCCTACGAGCAGTACTTC. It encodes CASSLGLSRGENSYEQYF.

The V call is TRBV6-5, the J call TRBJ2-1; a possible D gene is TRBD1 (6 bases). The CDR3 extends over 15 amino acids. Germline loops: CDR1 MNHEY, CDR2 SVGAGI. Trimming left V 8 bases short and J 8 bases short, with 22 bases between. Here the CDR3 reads CASSRVGRGKDEQFF. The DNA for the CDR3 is TGTGCCAGCTCACGGGTGGGCAGGGGCAAGGATGAGCAGTTCTTC.

CDR3 coding DNA: TGCGCCAGCCGGGGGGTCCCTCAGCCCCAGCATTTT. Protein: CASRGVPQPQHF. This chain connects TRBV10-1 to TRBJ1-5, with D possibly being TRBD1 (5 bases). Trimming cost V 8 bases and J 6 bases, with 11 bases left between them. The CDR3 spans 12 residues. CDR1 and CDR2 from the germline V gene are WNHNN and SYGVQD (reference sequence).

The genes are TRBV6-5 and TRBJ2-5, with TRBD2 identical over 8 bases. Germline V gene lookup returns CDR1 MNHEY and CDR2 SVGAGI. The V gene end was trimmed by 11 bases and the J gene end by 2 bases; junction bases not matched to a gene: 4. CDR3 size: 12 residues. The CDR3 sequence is CASSGLQETQYF. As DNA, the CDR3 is TGTGCCTCTAGCGGGTTACAAGAGACCCAGTACTTC.

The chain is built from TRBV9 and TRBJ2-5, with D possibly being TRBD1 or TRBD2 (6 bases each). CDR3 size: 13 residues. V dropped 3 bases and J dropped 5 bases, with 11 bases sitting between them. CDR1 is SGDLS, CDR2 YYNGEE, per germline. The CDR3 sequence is CASSEGGHETQYF. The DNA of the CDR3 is TGTGCCAGCAGCGAGGGGGGCCATGAGACCCAGTACTTC.

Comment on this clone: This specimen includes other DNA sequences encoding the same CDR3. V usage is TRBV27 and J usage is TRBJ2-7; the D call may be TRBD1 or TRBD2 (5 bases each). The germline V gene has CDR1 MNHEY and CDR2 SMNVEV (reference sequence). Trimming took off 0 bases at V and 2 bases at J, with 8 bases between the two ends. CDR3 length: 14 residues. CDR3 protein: CASSLSRGAYEQYF. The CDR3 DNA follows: TGTGCCAGCAGTTTATCGAGAGGGGCCTACGAGCAGTACTTC.

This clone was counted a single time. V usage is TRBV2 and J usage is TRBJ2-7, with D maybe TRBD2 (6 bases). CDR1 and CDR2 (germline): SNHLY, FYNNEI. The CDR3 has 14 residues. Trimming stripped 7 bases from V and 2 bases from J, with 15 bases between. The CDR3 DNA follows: TGTGCCAGCACGAGACTAGGTTTGACCTACGAGCAGTACTTC. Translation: CASTRLGLTYEQYF. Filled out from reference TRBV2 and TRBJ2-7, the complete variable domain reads EPEVTQTPSHQVTQMGQEVILRCVPISNHLYFYWYRQILGQKVEFLVSFYNNEISEKSEIFDDQFSVERPDGSNFTLKIRSTKLEDSAMYFCASTRLGLTYEQYFGPGTRLTVT.

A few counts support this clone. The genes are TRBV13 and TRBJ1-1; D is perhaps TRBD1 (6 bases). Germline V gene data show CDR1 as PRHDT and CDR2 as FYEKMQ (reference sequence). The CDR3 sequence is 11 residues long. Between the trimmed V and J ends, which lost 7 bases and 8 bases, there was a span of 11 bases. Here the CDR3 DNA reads TGTGCCAGCATGGGGGGGACAGAAGCTTTCTTT. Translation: CASMGGTEAFF.

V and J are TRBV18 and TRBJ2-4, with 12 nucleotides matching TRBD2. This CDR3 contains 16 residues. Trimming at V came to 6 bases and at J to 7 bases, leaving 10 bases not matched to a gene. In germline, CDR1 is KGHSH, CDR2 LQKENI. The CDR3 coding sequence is TGTGCCAGCTCCCCGGGACTAGCGGGCGAGTGGAACATTCAGTACTTC. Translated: CASSPGLAGEWNIQYF. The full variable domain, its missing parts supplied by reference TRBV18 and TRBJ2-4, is NAGVMQNPRHLVRRRGQEARLRCSPMKGHSHVYWYRQLPEEGLKFMVYLQKENIIDESGMPKERFSAEFPKEGPSILRIQQVVRGDSAAYFCASSPGLAGEWNIQYFGAGTRLSVL.

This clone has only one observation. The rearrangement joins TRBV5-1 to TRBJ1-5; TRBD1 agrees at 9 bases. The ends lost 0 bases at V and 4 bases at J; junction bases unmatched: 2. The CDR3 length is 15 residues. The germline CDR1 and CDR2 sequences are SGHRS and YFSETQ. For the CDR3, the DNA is TGCGCCAGCAGCTTGGAGGGACAGGGAAATCAGCCCCAGCATTTT. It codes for CASSLEGQGNQPQHF.

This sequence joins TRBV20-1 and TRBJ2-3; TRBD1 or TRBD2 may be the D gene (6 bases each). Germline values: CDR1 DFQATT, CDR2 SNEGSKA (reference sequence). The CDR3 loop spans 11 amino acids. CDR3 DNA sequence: TGCGGAGGGGGTGGCACAGATACGCAGTATTTT. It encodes CGGGGTDTQYF.

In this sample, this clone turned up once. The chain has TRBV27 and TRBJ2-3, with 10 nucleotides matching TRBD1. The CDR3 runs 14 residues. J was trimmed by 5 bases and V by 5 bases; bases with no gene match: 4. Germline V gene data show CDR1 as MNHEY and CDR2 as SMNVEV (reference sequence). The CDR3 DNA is TGTGCCAGCAGTATTGGACAGGGGGTAGATACGCAGTATTTT. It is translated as CASSIGQGVDTQYF.

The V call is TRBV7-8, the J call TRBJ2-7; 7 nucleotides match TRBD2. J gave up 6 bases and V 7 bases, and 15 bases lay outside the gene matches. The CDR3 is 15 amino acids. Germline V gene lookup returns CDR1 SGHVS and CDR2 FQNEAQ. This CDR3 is CASTWGGGDVGEQYF. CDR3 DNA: TGTGCCAGCACCTGGGGGGGAGGGGACGTGGGCGAGCAGTACTTC.

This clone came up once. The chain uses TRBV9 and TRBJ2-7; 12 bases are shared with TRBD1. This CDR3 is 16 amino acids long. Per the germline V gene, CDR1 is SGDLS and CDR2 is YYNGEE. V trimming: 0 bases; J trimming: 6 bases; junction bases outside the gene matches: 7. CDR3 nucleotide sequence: TGTGCCAGCAGCGTAGGTCGGGGACAGGGGGCATCCGAGCAGTACTTC. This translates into CASSVGRGQGASEQYF.

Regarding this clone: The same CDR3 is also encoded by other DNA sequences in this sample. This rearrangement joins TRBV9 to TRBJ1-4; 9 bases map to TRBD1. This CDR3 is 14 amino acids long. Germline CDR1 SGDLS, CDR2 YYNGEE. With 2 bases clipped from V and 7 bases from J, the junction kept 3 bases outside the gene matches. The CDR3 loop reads CASSVGQGGEKLFF. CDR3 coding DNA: TGTGCCAGCAGCGTGGGACAGGGAGGTGAAAAACTGTTTTTT.

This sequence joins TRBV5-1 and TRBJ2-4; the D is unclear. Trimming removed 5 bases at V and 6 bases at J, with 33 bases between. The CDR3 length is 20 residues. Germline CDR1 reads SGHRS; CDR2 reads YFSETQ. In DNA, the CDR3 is TGCGCCAGCAGTTTTTTCGTTACCGACCGCATAACTCCCCCCGGAAACATTCAGTACTTC. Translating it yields CASSFFVTDRITPPGNIQYF.

The CDR3 reads CASSPVGQYNEQFF. CDR3 nucleotide sequence: TGTGCCAGCAGCCCCGTCGGACAGTACAATGAGCAGTTCTTC. The rearrangement joins TRBV7-9 to TRBJ2-1; D perhaps matches TRBD1 (6 bases). The CDR3 consists of 14 residues. CDR1 is SEHNR and CDR2 is FQNEAQ in the germline V gene (reference sequence). Trimming stripped 5 bases from V and 4 bases from J, with 12 bases between. Filled out from reference TRBV7-9 and TRBJ2-1, the complete variable domain reads DTGVSQNPRHKITKRGQNVTFRCDPISEHNRLYWYRQTLGQGPEFLTYFQNEAQLEKSRLLSDRFSAERPKGSFSTLEIQRTEQGDSAMYLCASSPVGQYNEQFFGPGTRLTVL.

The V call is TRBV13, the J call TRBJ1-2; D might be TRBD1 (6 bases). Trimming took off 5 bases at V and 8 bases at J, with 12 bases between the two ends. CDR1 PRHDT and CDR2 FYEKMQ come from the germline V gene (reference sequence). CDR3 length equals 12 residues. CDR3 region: CASSPPGDGYTF. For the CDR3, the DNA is TGTGCCAGCAGCCCCCCAGGGGACGGCTACACCTTC.